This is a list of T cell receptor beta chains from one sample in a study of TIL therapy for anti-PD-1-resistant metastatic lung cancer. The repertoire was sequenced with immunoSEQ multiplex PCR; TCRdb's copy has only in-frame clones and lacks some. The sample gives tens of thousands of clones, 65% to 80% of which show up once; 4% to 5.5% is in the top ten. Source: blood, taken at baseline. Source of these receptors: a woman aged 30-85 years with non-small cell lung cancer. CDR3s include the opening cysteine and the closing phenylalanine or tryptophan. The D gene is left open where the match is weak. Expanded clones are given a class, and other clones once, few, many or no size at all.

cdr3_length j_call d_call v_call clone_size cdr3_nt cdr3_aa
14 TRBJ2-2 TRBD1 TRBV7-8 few TGTGCCAGCAGCTTAAGGGACAGGGACGGGGAGCTGTTTTTT CASSLRDRDGELFF
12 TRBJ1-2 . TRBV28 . TGTGCCAGCAGTTCGGTCATCTATGGCTACACCTTC CASSSVIYGYTF
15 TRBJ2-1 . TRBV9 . TGTGCCAGCAGCGTGGGGGCTAGCTTCTACAATGAGCAGTTCTTC CASSVGASFYNEQFF
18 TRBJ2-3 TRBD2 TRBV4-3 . TGCGCCAGCAGCCAAGTTGGGACGAGCGGGGGGCTAGCAGATACGCAGTATTTT CASSQVGTSGGLADTQYF
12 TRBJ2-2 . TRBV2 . TGTGCCAGCAGTGAATATGTCCGGGAGCTGTTTTTT CASSEYVRELFF
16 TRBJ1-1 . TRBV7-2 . TGTGCCAGCAGCATCCCTATGAGGGTGGTGAAAACTGAAGCTTTCTTT CASSIPMRVVKTEAFF
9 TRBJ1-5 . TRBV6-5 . TGTGCCAGCAGTTACCCCCAGCATTTT CASSYPQHF
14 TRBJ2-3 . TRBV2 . TGTGCCAGCAGTGTTGGCGGAGACACAGATACGCAGTATTTT CASSVGGDTDTQYF
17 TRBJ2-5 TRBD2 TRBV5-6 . TGTGCCAGCAGCTTTGAGGGACTAGCGGGGGGCCGTGAGACCCAGTACTTC CASSFEGLAGGRETQYF
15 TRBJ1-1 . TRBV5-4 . TGTGCCAGCAGCCATCAGGGAAAAGGAGGCACTGAAGCTTTCTTT CASSHQGKGGTEAFF
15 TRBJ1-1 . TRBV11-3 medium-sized TGTGCCAGCAGCCCCGGGGGGACGGTGAACACTGAAGCTTTCTTT CASSPGGTVNTEAFF
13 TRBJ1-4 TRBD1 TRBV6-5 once TGTGCCAGCAGGGGACAGTCTAATGAAAAACTGTTTTTT CASRGQSNEKLFF
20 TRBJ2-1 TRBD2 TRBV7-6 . TGTGCCAGCAGCCCGCACAGGGTGTTAAGACTAGCGGGGGCCTTCAATGAGCAGTTCTTC CASSPHRVLRLAGAFNEQFF
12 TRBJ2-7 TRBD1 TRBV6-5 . TGTGCCAGCACCCCACTAGGGGGCCAGCAGTACTTC CASTPLGGQQYF
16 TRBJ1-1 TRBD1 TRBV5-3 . TGTGCCAGAAGCTTGGTATGTGGACAGGGAGGGACTGAAGCTTTCTTT CARSLVCGQGGTEAFF
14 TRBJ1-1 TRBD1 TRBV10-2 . TGCGCCAGCAGTGCGGGACAGGGGAACACTGAAGCTTTCTTT CASSAGQGNTEAFF
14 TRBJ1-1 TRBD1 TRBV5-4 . TGTGCCAGCAGCAGGGGACAGGTAGCTACTGAAGCTTTCTTT CASSRGQVATEAFF
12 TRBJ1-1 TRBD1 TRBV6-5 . TGTGCCAGCAGTTTCCGACAGGGTGGGGCTTTCTTT CASSFRQGGAFF
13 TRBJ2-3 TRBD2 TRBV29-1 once TGCAGCGTTGAAGCCAGCGGGATAGGGACGCAGTATTTT CSVEASGIGTQYF
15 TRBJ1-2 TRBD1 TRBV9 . TGTGCCAGCAGCGCGACCCCGGGACAGGCGTCTGGCTACACCTTC CASSATPGQASGYTF
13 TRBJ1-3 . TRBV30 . TGTGCCTGGAGTATTGGCTCTGGAAACACCATATATTTT CAWSIGSGNTIYF
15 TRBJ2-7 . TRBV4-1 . TGCGCCAGCAGCCAAGAAGGGGCCGGGCGCGGGGAGCAGTACTTC CASSQEGAGRGEQYF
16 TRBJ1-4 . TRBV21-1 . TGTGCCAGCACTCACCGACAGGGACAGGGAGAGGGAAAACTGTTTTTT CASTHRQGQGEGKLFF
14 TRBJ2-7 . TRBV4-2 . TGTGCCAGCAGCCAAGTTATAGGAGAGTACGAGCAGTACTTC CASSQVIGEYEQYF
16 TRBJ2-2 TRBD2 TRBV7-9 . TGTGCCAGCAGCGGACAACTAGCGGGGGGGCCAGGGGAGCTGTTTTTT CASSGQLAGGPGELFF
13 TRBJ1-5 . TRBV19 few TGTGCCAGTAGTATAGAGGGCAATCAGCCCCAGCATTTT CASSIEGNQPQHF
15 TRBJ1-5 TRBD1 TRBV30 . TGTGCCTGGAGTGCCCATGACAGGGGGAATCAGCCCCAGCATTTT CAWSAHDRGNQPQHF
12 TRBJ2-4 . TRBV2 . TGTGCCAGCAGATCCCTAGGGATGGAGCGGTACTTC CASRSLGMERYF
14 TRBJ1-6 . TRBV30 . TGTGCCTGGTCATCCAGTGGCGGTTATTCACCCCTCCACTTT CAWSSSGGYSPLHF
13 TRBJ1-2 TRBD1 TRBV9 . TGTGCCAGCAGCCCAGGGGGATACTATGGCTACACCTTC CASSPGGYYGYTF
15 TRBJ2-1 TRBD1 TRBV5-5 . TGTGCCAGCAGCTTGAGGACAGGGGTGTGGAATGAGCAGTTCTTC CASSLRTGVWNEQFF
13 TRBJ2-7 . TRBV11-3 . TGTGCCAGCAGCTTAGGGGACGGCTACGAGCAGTACTTC CASSLGDGYEQYF
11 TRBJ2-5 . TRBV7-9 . TGTGCCAGCAGCGTCCCAGAGACCCAGTACTTC CASSVPETQYF
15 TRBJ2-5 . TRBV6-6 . TGTGCCAGCAGTTATCGGACTTCGTACCAAGAGACCCAGTACTTC CASSYRTSYQETQYF
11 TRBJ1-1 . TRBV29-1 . TGCAGCGTGGGGGCCAACACTGAAGCTTTCTTT CSVGANTEAFF
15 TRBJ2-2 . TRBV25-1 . TGTGCCAGCAGTGAACCCGACAGTTTTGACGGGGAGCTGTTTTTT CASSEPDSFDGELFF
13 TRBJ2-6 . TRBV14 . TGTGCCAGCAGCCAGTCTGGGGCCAACGTCCTGACTTTC CASSQSGANVLTF
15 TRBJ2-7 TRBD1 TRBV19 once TGTGCCAGTAGTGGCACAGGGGGCATCAGGGTCGAGCAGTACTTC CASSGTGGIRVEQYF
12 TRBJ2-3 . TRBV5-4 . TGTGCCAGCAGCTTCCCAGGAGATACGCAGTATTTT CASSFPGDTQYF
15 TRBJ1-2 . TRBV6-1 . TGTGCCAGCAGTGAAGGGGGCATCCTCAACTATGGCTACACCTTC CASSEGGILNYGYTF
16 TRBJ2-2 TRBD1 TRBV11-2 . TGTGCCAGCAGCCGGGACAGGGGGGATGACACCGGGGAGCTGTTTTTT CASSRDRGDDTGELFF
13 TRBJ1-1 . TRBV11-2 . TGTGCCAGCATTTGGGGGGGAAACACTGAAGCTTTCTTT CASIWGGNTEAFF
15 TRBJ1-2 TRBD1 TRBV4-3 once TGCGCCAGCAGCCCTAGGACAGGGGGCCTATATGGCTACACCTTC CASSPRTGGLYGYTF
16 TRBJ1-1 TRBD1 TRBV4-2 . TGTGCCAGCAGCCCTCCGGGACAGGGGGATGTCACTGAAGCTTTCTTT CASSPPGQGDVTEAFF
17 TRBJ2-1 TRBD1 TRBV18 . TGTGCCAGCTCACAAGCCGGGACAGGGAGCTCCTACAATGAGCAGTTCTTC CASSQAGTGSSYNEQFF
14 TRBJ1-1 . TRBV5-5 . TGTGCCAGCAGCTGGATCCAGATGAACACTGAAGCTTTCTTT CASSWIQMNTEAFF